This T cell receptor (beta chain) was observed in a study of shared clonotypes between healthy human individuals. Broader study findings: Among donors, clonotype sharing was expected to be affected by sequencing depth.

Germline CDR1 is MNHNS and CDR2 is SASEGT. CDR3 length: 15 residues. Losses at the gene ends were 8 bases for V and 5 bases for J; bases not matched to a gene: 14. Clones were read by immunoSEQ multiplex PCR, and TCRdb kept only the in-frame ones, dropping some. The sample includes approximately 2.1 million clones, more than 85% of them seen just once. This clone was recorded once. Its target is unknown. This receptor was identified in a man aged 18 to 30 in good health. Some clones in this sample may be carry-over from other donors' samples. Sequencing was carried out using naive CD4+ T cells from PBMCs. Subset specified: CD45RA+ positively selected. V and J are TRBV6-1 and TRBJ2-5; 7 nucleotides match TRBD1. In DNA, the CDR3 is TGTGCCAGCGGGGACGGACAGGCAGCAAGGGAGACCCAGTACTTC. Translated, it gives CASGDGQAARETQYF.